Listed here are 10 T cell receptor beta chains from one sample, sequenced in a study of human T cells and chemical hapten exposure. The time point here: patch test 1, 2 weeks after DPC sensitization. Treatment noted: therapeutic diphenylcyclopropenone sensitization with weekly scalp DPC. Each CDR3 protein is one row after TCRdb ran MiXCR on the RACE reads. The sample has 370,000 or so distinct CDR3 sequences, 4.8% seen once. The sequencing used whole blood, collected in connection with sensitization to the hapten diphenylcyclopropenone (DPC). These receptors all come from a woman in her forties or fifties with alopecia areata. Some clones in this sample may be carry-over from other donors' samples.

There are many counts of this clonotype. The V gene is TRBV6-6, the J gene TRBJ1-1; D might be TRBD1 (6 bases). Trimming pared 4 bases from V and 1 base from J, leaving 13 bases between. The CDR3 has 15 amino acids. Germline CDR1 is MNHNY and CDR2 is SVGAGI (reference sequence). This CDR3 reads CASSFSPGQNTEAFF. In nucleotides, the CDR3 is TGTGCCAGCAGTTTCTCACCGGGACAGAACACTGAAGCTTTCTTT.

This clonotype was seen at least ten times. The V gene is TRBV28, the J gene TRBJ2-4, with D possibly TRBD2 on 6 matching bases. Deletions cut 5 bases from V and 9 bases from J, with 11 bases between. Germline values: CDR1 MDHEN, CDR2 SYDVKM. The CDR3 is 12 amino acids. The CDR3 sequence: CASSPPGGIQYF. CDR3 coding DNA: TGTGCCAGCAGTCCCCCCGGGGGCATTCAGTACTTC. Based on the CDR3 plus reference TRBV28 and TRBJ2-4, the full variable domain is DVKVTQSSRYLVKRTGEKVFLECVQDMDHENMFWYRQDPGLGLRLIYFSYDVKMKEKGDIPEGYSVSREKKERFSLILESASTNQTSMYLCASSPPGGIQYFGAGTRLSVL.

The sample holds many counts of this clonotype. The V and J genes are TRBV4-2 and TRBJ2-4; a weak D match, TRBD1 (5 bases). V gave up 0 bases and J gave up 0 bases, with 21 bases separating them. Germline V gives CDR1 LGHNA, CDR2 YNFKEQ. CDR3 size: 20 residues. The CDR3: CASSQDTGQGGIVAKNIQYF. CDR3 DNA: TGTGCCAGCAGCCAAGATACCGGCCAGGGCGGCATCGTAGCCAAAAACATTCAGTACTTC.

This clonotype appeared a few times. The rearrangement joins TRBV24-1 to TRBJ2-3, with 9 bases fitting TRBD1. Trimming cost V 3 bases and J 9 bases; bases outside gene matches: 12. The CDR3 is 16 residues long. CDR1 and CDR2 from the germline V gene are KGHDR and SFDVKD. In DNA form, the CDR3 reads TGTGCCACCAGTGATGCCCCGGGACAGGGTTTAGGCACGCAGTATTTT. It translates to CATSDAPGQGLGTQYF.

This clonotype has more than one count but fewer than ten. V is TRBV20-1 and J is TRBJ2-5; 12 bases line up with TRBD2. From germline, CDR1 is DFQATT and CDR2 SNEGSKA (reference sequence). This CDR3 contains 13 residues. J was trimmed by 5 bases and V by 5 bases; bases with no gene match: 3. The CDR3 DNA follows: TGCAGTGCTGGACTAGCGGGGCTCGAGACCCAGTACTTC. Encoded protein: CSAGLAGLETQYF.

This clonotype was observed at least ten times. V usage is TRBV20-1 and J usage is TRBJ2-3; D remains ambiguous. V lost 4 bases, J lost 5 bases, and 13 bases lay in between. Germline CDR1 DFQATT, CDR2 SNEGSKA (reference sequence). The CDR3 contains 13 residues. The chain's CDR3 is CSATPLGRDTQYF. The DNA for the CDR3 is TGCAGTGCTACCCCTTTAGGTCGAGATACGCAGTATTTT.

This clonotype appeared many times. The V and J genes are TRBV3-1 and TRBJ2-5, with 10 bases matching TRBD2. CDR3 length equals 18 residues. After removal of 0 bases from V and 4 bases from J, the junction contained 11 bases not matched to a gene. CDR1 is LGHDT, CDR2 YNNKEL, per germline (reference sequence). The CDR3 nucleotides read TGTGCCAGCAGCCAAGATATCAGCGGGGGGGCCCTTCGAGAGACCCAGTACTTC. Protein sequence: CASSQDISGGALRETQYF.

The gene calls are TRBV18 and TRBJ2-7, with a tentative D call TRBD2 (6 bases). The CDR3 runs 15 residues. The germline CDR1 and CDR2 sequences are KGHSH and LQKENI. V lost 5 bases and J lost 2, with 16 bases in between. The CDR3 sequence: CASSADRLVPYEQYF. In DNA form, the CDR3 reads TGTGCCAGCTCAGCGGATCGACTAGTTCCCTACGAGCAGTACTTC.

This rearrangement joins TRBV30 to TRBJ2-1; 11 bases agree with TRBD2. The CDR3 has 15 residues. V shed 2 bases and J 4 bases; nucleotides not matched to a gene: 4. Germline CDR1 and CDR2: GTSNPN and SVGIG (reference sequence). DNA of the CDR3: TGTGCCTGGAGTCCAGGGACTAGCGGATACAATGAGCAGTTCTTC. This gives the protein CAWSPGTSGYNEQFF. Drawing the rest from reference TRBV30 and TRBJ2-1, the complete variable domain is SQTIHQWPATLVQPVGSPLSLECTVEGTSNPNLYWYRQAAGRGLQLLFYSVGIGQISSEVPQNLSASRPQDRQFILSSKKLLLSDSGFYLCAWSPGTSGYNEQFFGPGTRLTVL.

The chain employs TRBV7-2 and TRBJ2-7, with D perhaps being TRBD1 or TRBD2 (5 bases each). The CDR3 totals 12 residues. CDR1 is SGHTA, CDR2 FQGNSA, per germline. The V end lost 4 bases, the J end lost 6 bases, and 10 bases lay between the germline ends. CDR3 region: CASSYGTREQYF. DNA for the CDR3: TGTGCCAGCAGCTACGGGACCCGCGAGCAGTACTTC.